What follows is one T cell receptor (beta chain) and its context. Its antigen is still unknown. PCR primers comprised 60 Vbeta and 13 Jbeta primers. The data were produced by immunoSEQ multiplex PCR, yet TCRdb's version contains in-frame clones alone and is incomplete. Among 120,000 to 150,000 clones listed, approximately 80% were seen once. Germline CDR1 MNHEY, CDR2 SMNVEV (reference sequence). The ends were cut back, 8 bases at V and 2 bases at J, with 12 bases in the middle. CDR3 length: 13 amino acids. This entry is derived from a study of cytomegalovirus exposure and HLA in healthy donors. Study observations and caveats: Later analysis indicated greater clonal expansion among HLA-associated TCR beta chains than among equally common other chains.

Sequenced material: PBMCs. The TCR originated in a woman between 40 and 55 years old in good health and CMV-seropositive. The V and J genes are TRBV27 and TRBJ2-5; D is possibly TRBD1 (5 bases). CDR3 protein: CASSRGQQETQYF. CDR3 DNA sequence: TGTGCCAGCTCTAGGGGTCAGCAAGAGACCCAGTACTTC.